The T cell receptor beta chain described here comes from a study of blood T cells in healthy people across ages. Using a J-beta primer mix together with a sample-barcoded 5' primer, a second PCR was run for roughly 6 to 11 cycles. TCRdb fed the 5' RACE reads into MiXCR, producing one record per CDR3 protein. The sample consists of 650,000 to 800,000 distinct CDR3 sequences, about 50% of them appearing once. The germline V and J ends were trimmed by 6 bases and 6 bases, with 21 bases remaining between them. The CDR3 runs 15 residues. In germline, CDR1 is MNHNY, CDR2 SVGAGI (reference sequence). The sample, about 9.2 milliliters of peripheral blood, was drawn from each donor.

The sequencing sample was made of blood. This TCR derives from an elderly woman in good health. The genes are TRBV6-6 and TRBJ2-7; TRBD1 is a possible D gene (6 bases). Here the CDR3 reads CASSPRETGFGEQYF. The CDR3 nucleotides read TGTGCCAGCAGCCCCCGAGAGACAGGTTTTGGCGAGCAGTACTTC.